The entry that follows covers one TCR beta chain sequence. This entry is derived from a study of PD-L1 blockade in urothelial cancer. Study-level information: Blood drawn 3 weeks (second dose) and 6 weeks after treatment start was analyzed. The median number of T cells present in blood samples was around 150,000.

What went into each PCR as a spike was synthetic TCR analog templates. Method: immunoSEQ multiplex PCR; TCRdb's copy keeps in-frame clones and lacks some. The sample has around 53,000 clones, 75% to 90% seen once. Per the germline V gene, CDR1 is GTSNPN and CDR2 is SVGIG (reference sequence). The CDR3 consists of 18 residues. Trimming left V 0 bases short and J 4 bases short, with 24 bases between. V and J are TRBV30 and TRBJ1-2, with D perhaps matching TRBD1 (6 bases). The specimen comprised PBMCs, sampled around atezolizumab (anti-PD-L1) treatment. The receptor was derived from a man aged 40-49 years with urothelial cancer. CDR3 residues: CAWSVVQGATQAGYGYTF. In DNA form, the CDR3 reads TGTGCCTGGAGTGTTGTACAGGGCGCAACCCAGGCGGGCTATGGCTACACCTTC.